Listed below are T cell receptor beta chains from one sample, sequenced in a study of shared clonotypes between healthy human individuals. Repertoires were generated with immunoSEQ multiplex PCR, while TCRdb's copy carries only in-frame clones and drops some. The sample lists some 2.4 million clones, over 85% occurring once. What was sequenced was naive CD4+ T cells from PBMCs. The receptor source for this set is a man between 18 and 35 years old in good health. Some clones in this sample may be carry-over from other donors' samples. Both conserved end residues are part of each CDR3. A D gene is named only where the DNA matches it firmly. The size entry is marked missing in some rows and otherwise reads once, few, many or a size class.

J gene: TRBJ2-7
D gene: TRBD2
V gene: TRBV5-1
clone size: NA
CDR3 length: 13
CDR3 protein: CASRAGGPHEQYF
CDR3 DNA: TGCGCCAGCAGAGCGGGAGGGCCCCACGAGCAGTACTTC

J gene: TRBJ2-7
D gene: NA
V gene: TRBV5-8
clone size: NA
CDR3 length: 15
CDR3 protein: CASSPLLAGTYEQYF
CDR3 DNA: TGTGCCAGCAGCCCCTTGCTCGCGGGAACCTACGAGCAGTACTTC

J gene: TRBJ1-2
D gene: TRBD1
V gene: TRBV6-6
clone size: NA
CDR3 length: 14
CDR3 protein: CASSYSRQGTGYTF
CDR3 DNA: TGTGCCAGCAGTTACTCAAGACAGGGGACTGGCTACACCTTC

J gene: TRBJ1-1
D gene: NA
V gene: TRBV27
clone size: NA
CDR3 length: 13
CDR3 protein: CASMGSEVTEAFF
CDR3 DNA: TGTGCCAGCATGGGATCTGAGGTGACTGAAGCTTTCTTT

J gene: TRBJ1-1
D gene: NA
V gene: TRBV9
clone size: few
CDR3 length: 13
CDR3 protein: CASSVALNTEAFF
CDR3 DNA: TGTGCCAGCAGCGTAGCTTTGAACACTGAAGCTTTCTTT

J gene: TRBJ2-7
D gene: NA
V gene: TRBV5-1
clone size: NA
CDR3 length: 15
CDR3 protein: CASSPAPGPRGEQYF
CDR3 DNA: TGCGCCAGCAGCCCGGCCCCGGGACCCCGGGGGGAGCAGTACTTC

J gene: TRBJ2-7
D gene: TRBD2
V gene: TRBV11-3
clone size: NA
CDR3 length: 19
CDR3 protein: CASSLNLIRLAGVNYEQYF
CDR3 DNA: TGTGCCAGCAGCTTAAACCTGATCCGACTAGCGGGAGTAAACTACGAGCAGTACTTC

J gene: TRBJ2-1
D gene: NA
V gene: TRBV30
clone size: NA
CDR3 length: 15
CDR3 protein: CAWSVPRTRPNEQFF
CDR3 DNA: TGTGCCTGGAGTGTACCGCGGACCCGGCCGAATGAGCAGTTCTTC

J gene: TRBJ2-3
D gene: TRBD2
V gene: TRBV4-1
clone size: NA
CDR3 length: 16
CDR3 protein: CASSHPGGRNTDTQYF
CDR3 DNA: TGCGCCAGCAGCCACCCCGGGGGGAGGAACACAGATACGCAGTATTTT

J gene: TRBJ1-2
D gene: TRBD1
V gene: TRBV7-2
clone size: NA
CDR3 length: 14
CDR3 protein: CASSTGQGNYGYTF
CDR3 DNA: TGTGCCAGCAGCACCGGACAGGGGAACTATGGCTACACCTTC

J gene: TRBJ2-1
D gene: TRBD2
V gene: TRBV7-9
clone size: NA
CDR3 length: 18
CDR3 protein: CASSILLRGRAGFNEQFF
CDR3 DNA: TGTGCCAGCAGCATACTCTTACGGGGGAGGGCCGGATTCAATGAGCAGTTCTTC

J gene: TRBJ1-2
D gene: NA
V gene: TRBV27
clone size: NA
CDR3 length: 15
CDR3 protein: CASSLFPPNLGGYTF
CDR3 DNA: TGTGCCAGCAGTTTATTTCCCCCAAACTTGGGGGGCTACACCTTC

J gene: TRBJ2-1
D gene: TRBD1
V gene: TRBV7-2
clone size: NA
CDR3 length: 17
CDR3 protein: CASSSRTPGQGLGEQFF
CDR3 DNA: TGTGCCAGCAGCTCCAGAACCCCGGGACAGGGATTGGGTGAGCAGTTCTTC

J gene: TRBJ1-1
D gene: NA
V gene: TRBV7-9
clone size: NA
CDR3 length: 15
CDR3 protein: CASSPREIPNTEAFF
CDR3 DNA: TGTGCCAGCAGCCCAAGGGAGATACCGAACACTGAAGCTTTCTTT

J gene: TRBJ2-1
D gene: NA
V gene: TRBV21-1
clone size: NA
CDR3 length: 14
CDR3 protein: CAIIAGYHPNEQFF
CDR3 DNA: TGTGCCATCATAGCGGGGTACCATCCGAATGAGCAGTTCTTC

J gene: TRBJ1-1
D gene: NA
V gene: TRBV11-2
clone size: NA
CDR3 length: 11
CDR3 protein: CASSRRTEAFF
CDR3 DNA: TGTGCCAGCAGCCGTCGCACTGAAGCTTTCTTT

J gene: TRBJ1-1
D gene: TRBD1
V gene: TRBV7-8
clone size: NA
CDR3 length: 18
CDR3 protein: CASSLNGEDRELGSEAFF
CDR3 DNA: TGTGCCAGCAGCCTAAATGGGGAGGACAGGGAATTAGGATCTGAAGCTTTCTTT

J gene: TRBJ1-1
D gene: NA
V gene: TRBV5-4
clone size: once
CDR3 length: 17
CDR3 protein: CASSPGGSGAVYTEAFF
CDR3 DNA: TGTGCCAGCAGCCCGGGGGGCTCAGGGGCCGTGTACACTGAAGCTTTCTTT

J gene: TRBJ1-5
D gene: NA
V gene: TRBV28
clone size: NA
CDR3 length: 14
CDR3 protein: CASSLVSSNQPQHF
CDR3 DNA: TGTGCCAGCAGTTTAGTGAGTAGCAATCAGCCCCAGCATTTT

J gene: TRBJ1-3
D gene: NA
V gene: TRBV28
clone size: NA
CDR3 length: 15
CDR3 protein: CASSLFGSTGNTIYF
CDR3 DNA: TGTGCCAGCAGTTTATTCGGGTCTACTGGAAACACCATATATTTT

J gene: TRBJ1-1
D gene: NA
V gene: TRBV5-8
clone size: NA
CDR3 length: 14
CDR3 protein: CASSLEQLYTEAFF
CDR3 DNA: TGTGCCAGCAGCTTGGAACAGTTATACACTGAAGCTTTCTTT

J gene: TRBJ2-1
D gene: NA
V gene: TRBV5-4
clone size: once
CDR3 length: 12
CDR3 protein: CASSLRGSEQFF
CDR3 DNA: TGTGCCAGCAGCTTGAGGGGCAGTGAGCAGTTCTTC

J gene: TRBJ2-1
D gene: TRBD2
V gene: TRBV11-2
clone size: NA
CDR3 length: 15
CDR3 protein: CASRAGGRASDEQFF
CDR3 DNA: TGTGCCAGCAGGGCCGGAGGGAGGGCCTCGGATGAGCAGTTCTTC

J gene: TRBJ2-4
D gene: TRBD2
V gene: TRBV5-1
clone size: NA
CDR3 length: 16
CDR3 protein: CASSSGLAGLGNIQYF
CDR3 DNA: TGCGCCAGCAGCTCTGGACTAGCGGGACTTGGAAACATTCAGTACTTC

J gene: TRBJ1-1
D gene: NA
V gene: TRBV18
clone size: NA
CDR3 length: 17
CDR3 protein: CASSLFKSGAMNTEAFF
CDR3 DNA: TGTGCCAGCTCACTCTTTAAATCAGGGGCCATGAACACTGAAGCTTTCTTT

J gene: TRBJ1-4
D gene: TRBD1
V gene: TRBV5-4
clone size: NA
CDR3 length: 15
CDR3 protein: CASSSKVQGDEKLFF
CDR3 DNA: TGTGCCAGCAGCTCGAAGGTCCAGGGGGACGAAAAACTGTTTTTT

J gene: TRBJ2-1
D gene: NA
V gene: TRBV13
clone size: NA
CDR3 length: 16
CDR3 protein: CASRGRGLSSYNEQFF
CDR3 DNA: TGTGCCAGCAGGGGGCGGGGGCTGAGCTCCTACAATGAGCAGTTCTTC

J gene: TRBJ2-7
D gene: NA
V gene: TRBV7-8
clone size: NA
CDR3 length: 13
CDR3 protein: CASTLVRGYERYF
CDR3 DNA: TGTGCCAGCACCTTGGTCAGGGGCTACGAGCGGTACTTC

J gene: TRBJ1-5
D gene: NA
V gene: TRBV6-5
clone size: NA
CDR3 length: 15
CDR3 protein: CASRPGHYSNQPQHF
CDR3 DNA: TGTGCCAGCAGACCTGGACATTATAGCAATCAGCCCCAGCATTTT

J gene: TRBJ2-1
D gene: TRBD2
V gene: TRBV9
clone size: NA
CDR3 length: 16
CDR3 protein: CASSTRTSGRGNEQFF
CDR3 DNA: TGTGCCAGCAGCACCCGGACTAGCGGGAGAGGGAATGAGCAGTTCTTC

J gene: TRBJ2-2
D gene: TRBD2
V gene: TRBV5-1
clone size: once
CDR3 length: 13
CDR3 protein: CASSFGLAGELFF
CDR3 DNA: TGCGCCAGCAGCTTCGGACTAGCCGGGGAGCTGTTTTTT

J gene: TRBJ1-3
D gene: NA
V gene: TRBV18
clone size: NA
CDR3 length: 15
CDR3 protein: CASSPQRASGNTIYF
CDR3 DNA: TGTGCCAGCTCACCACAACGGGCCTCTGGAAACACCATATATTTT

J gene: TRBJ1-3
D gene: NA
V gene: TRBV7-9
clone size: NA
CDR3 length: 13
CDR3 protein: CASSQGSGNTIYF
CDR3 DNA: TGTGCCAGCAGCCAAGGATCTGGAAACACCATATATTTT

J gene: TRBJ1-2
D gene: NA
V gene: TRBV2
clone size: NA
CDR3 length: 14
CDR3 protein: CASKLDGANYGYTF
CDR3 DNA: TGTGCCAGCAAACTAGACGGAGCTAACTATGGCTACACCTTC

J gene: TRBJ2-5
D gene: NA
V gene: TRBV20-1
clone size: NA
CDR3 length: 11
CDR3 protein: CSADRRETQYF
CDR3 DNA: TGCAGTGCAGACCGAAGAGAGACCCAGTACTTC

J gene: TRBJ2-2
D gene: TRBD2
V gene: TRBV7-8
clone size: NA
CDR3 length: 17
CDR3 protein: CASSPQTSGRATGELFF
CDR3 DNA: TGTGCCAGCAGCCCCCAAACTAGCGGGAGGGCCACCGGGGAGCTGTTTTTT

J gene: TRBJ2-1
D gene: NA
V gene: TRBV7-9
clone size: once
CDR3 length: 15
CDR3 protein: CASSLGQGVYNEQFF
CDR3 DNA: TGTGCCAGCAGCTTGGGGCAGGGTGTCTACAATGAGCAGTTCTTC

J gene: TRBJ2-3
D gene: TRBD1
V gene: TRBV7-2
clone size: NA
CDR3 length: 16
CDR3 protein: CASSLEQGRRLTAQYF
CDR3 DNA: TGTGCCAGCAGCTTAGAACAGGGGCGAAGACTTACGGCGCAGTATTTT